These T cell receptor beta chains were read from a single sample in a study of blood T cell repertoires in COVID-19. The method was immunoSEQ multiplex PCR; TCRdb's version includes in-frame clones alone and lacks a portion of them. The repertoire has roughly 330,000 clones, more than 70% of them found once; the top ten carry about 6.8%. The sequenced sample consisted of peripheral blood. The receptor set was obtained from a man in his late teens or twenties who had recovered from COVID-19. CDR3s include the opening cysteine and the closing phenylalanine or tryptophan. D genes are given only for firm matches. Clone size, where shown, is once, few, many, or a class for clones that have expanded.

CASSITHGDTYEQYF	TGTGCCAGTAGTATCACCCACGGTGACACCTACGAGCAGTACTTC	NA	NA	TRBV19	TRBJ2-7	15
CASSYSATEEAFF	TGTGCCAGCAGTTACTCAGCAACAGAGGAAGCTTTCTTT	NA	NA	TRBV6-5	TRBJ1-1	13
CASSDNSGSADEQFF	TGTGCCAGCTCGGACAATAGCGGGAGCGCGGATGAGCAGTTCTTC	NA	TRBD2	TRBV18	TRBJ2-1	15
CASSLEGQGLSYEQYF	TGCGCCAGCAGCTTGGAGGGACAGGGCCTCTCCTACGAGCAGTACTTC	NA	TRBD1	TRBV5-1	TRBJ2-7	16
CASSLSGGGNQPQHF	TGTGCCAGCAGCCTCAGCGGGGGCGGCAATCAGCCCCAGCATTTT	NA	NA	TRBV7-6	TRBJ1-5	15
CATSFAGPSYEQYF	TGTGCCACCTCATTCGCGGGTCCTTCCTACGAGCAGTACTTC	NA	NA	TRBV25-1	TRBJ2-7	14
CASSLQGTTEAFF	TGCGCCAGCAGCCTACAGGGGACCACTGAAGCTTTCTTT	few	TRBD1	TRBV5-1	TRBJ1-1	13
CASSRQGLNTEAFF	TGTGCCAGCAGCCGACAGGGTCTGAACACTGAAGCTTTCTTT	once	TRBD1	TRBV11-3	TRBJ1-1	14
CASSYGIAGVLYEQFF	TGTGCCAGCAGTTACGGTATAGCGGGAGTGTTATATGAGCAGTTCTTC	NA	TRBD2	TRBV6-5	TRBJ2-1	16
CAWSVGQHEQYF	TGTGCCTGGAGTGTAGGACAGCACGAGCAGTACTTC	NA	NA	TRBV30	TRBJ2-7	12
CASSPQTLASQPQHF	TGCGCCAGCAGCCCCCAGACACTAGCAAGCCAGCCCCAGCATTTT	once	NA	TRBV4-1	TRBJ1-5	15
CASTSSPNEKELFF	TGCGCCAGCACCTCCTCACCTAATGAAAAAGAACTGTTTTTT	NA	NA	TRBV5-1	TRBJ1-4	14
CASSKLPQGNYGYTF	TGTGCCAGTAGTAAGCTACCACAGGGTAACTATGGCTACACCTTC	once	NA	TRBV19	TRBJ1-2	15
CASRWDTSSYEQYF	TGTGCCAGCAGGTGGGACACGAGCTCCTACGAGCAGTACTTC	NA	NA	TRBV6-5	TRBJ2-7	14
CASSDRGLIDGYTF	TGTGCCAGCAGTGACAGGGGGCTGATTGATGGCTACACCTTC	NA	TRBD1	TRBV6-1	TRBJ1-2	14
CASSIDAVGGENSPLHF	TGTGCCAGTAGTATAGATGCCGTAGGAGGGGAGAATTCACCCCTCCACTTT	NA	NA	TRBV19	TRBJ1-6	17
CSASFGGLNTEAFF	TGCAGTGCTAGTTTCGGGGGGTTGAACACTGAAGCTTTCTTT	NA	NA	TRBV20-1	TRBJ1-1	14
CSVDPGHSGANVLTF	TGCAGCGTTGACCCAGGCCACTCTGGGGCCAACGTCCTGACTTTC	NA	NA	TRBV29-1	TRBJ2-6	15
CATRLAGDSYEQYF	TGTGCCACCCGACTAGCGGGGGACTCCTACGAGCAGTACTTC	NA	TRBD2	TRBV13	TRBJ2-7	14
CASSEPGQNYGYTF	TGCGCCAGCAGTGAGCCAGGACAGAACTATGGCTACACCTTC	few	NA	TRBV10-2	TRBJ1-2	14
CASSEVGGITEAFF	TGTGCCAGCAGTGAAGTGGGGGGTATCACTGAAGCTTTCTTT	NA	NA	TRBV6-1	TRBJ1-1	14
CASRDDREEKYF	TGTGCCAGCAGGGACGACAGGGAGGAGAAGTACTTC	NA	NA	TRBV6-5	TRBJ2-7	12
CASSVGGSANTQYF	TGTGCCAGCAGCGTAGGAGGGAGTGCAAATACGCAGTATTTT	NA	NA	TRBV9	TRBJ2-3	14
CAIRAASGVVYNEQFF	TGTGCCATCAGGGCTGCCTCAGGGGTGGTATACAATGAGCAGTTCTTC	NA	NA	TRBV10-3	TRBJ2-1	16
CASSPLQSTGDGYTF	TGTGCCAGCTCACCCCTCCAATCTACAGGGGATGGCTACACCTTC	NA	TRBD1	TRBV18	TRBJ1-2	15
CASKGVSQETQYF	TGCGCCAGCAAGGGAGTGAGTCAAGAGACCCAGTACTTC	NA	NA	TRBV5-1	TRBJ2-5	13
CASSTLPGSWTGANVLTF	TGTGCCAGTAGTACCCTTCCGGGATCTTGGACTGGGGCCAACGTCCTGACTTTC	NA	NA	TRBV19	TRBJ2-6	18
CSASGGTSGRWADTQYF	TGCAGTGCTAGTGGGGGGACTAGCGGGAGGTGGGCAGATACGCAGTATTTT	NA	TRBD2	TRBV20-1	TRBJ2-3	17
CATSEQDADTQYF	TGTGCCACCAGTGAACAGGACGCAGATACGCAGTATTTT	NA	NA	TRBV24-1	TRBJ2-3	13
CASSLMAGTVGYEQYF	TGTGCCAGCTCACTTATGGCCGGGACAGTGGGGTACGAGCAGTACTTC	NA	TRBD1	TRBV18	TRBJ2-7	16
CASSRRTWDTSTDTQYF	TGTGCCAGCAGCCGCCGGACCTGGGACACCTCCACAGATACGCAGTATTTT	NA	NA	TRBV7-3	TRBJ2-3	17
CSASGTTSGRPPSHNEQFF	TGCAGTGCTAGTGGCACGACTAGCGGGAGACCCCCTTCCCACAATGAGCAGTTCTTC	NA	TRBD2	TRBV20-1	TRBJ2-1	19
CSARGDETQYF	TGCAGCGCTAGGGGTGACGAGACCCAGTACTTC	NA	NA	TRBV29-1	TRBJ2-5	11
CASRKGQLSSYEQYF	TGTGCCAGTAGAAAGGGACAGCTCTCCTCCTACGAGCAGTACTTC	NA	TRBD1	TRBV19	TRBJ2-7	15
CASSSLVSAERTYNEQFF	TGTGCCAGTAGTAGCTTAGTGTCAGCGGAAAGAACATACAATGAGCAGTTCTTC	NA	NA	TRBV19	TRBJ2-1	18
CASGRPTGELFF	TGTGCCAGCGGGAGACCCACCGGGGAGCTGTTTTTT	NA	NA	TRBV11-1	TRBJ2-2	12
CASSQVLGTDTQYF	TGTGCCAGCAGCCAAGTACTGGGCACAGATACGCAGTATTTT	NA	NA	TRBV3-1/TRBV3-2	TRBJ2-3	14
CASSFSGVNTEAFF	TGTGCCAGCAGTTTCTCGGGGGTGAACACTGAAGCTTTCTTT	once	NA	TRBV27	TRBJ1-1	14
CASSYGGGGSGELFF	TGTGCCAGCAGTTACGGCGGGGGGGGTTCCGGGGAGCTGTTTTTT	once	TRBD2	TRBV6-5	TRBJ2-2	15
CSASLAGGDTQYF	TGCAGTGCTAGTTTAGCGGGGGGAGATACGCAGTATTTT	NA	TRBD2	TRBV20-1	TRBJ2-3	13
CASSLALTGERNEQFF	TGTGCCAGCAGCTTAGCTCTGACAGGGGAGAGAAATGAGCAGTTCTTC	NA	TRBD1	TRBV7-8	TRBJ2-1	16
CASSPTYGYTF	TGTGCCAGCAGCCCAACATATGGCTACACCTTC	NA	NA	TRBV7-9	TRBJ1-2	11
CASSSFTGSWDQPQHF	TGTGCCAGCAGCAGTTTTACAGGGTCGTGGGATCAGCCCCAGCATTTT	NA	NA	TRBV7-2	TRBJ1-5	16
CASSFPGQGRDEQYF	TGTGCCAGTAGTTTTCCAGGTCAGGGGCGCGACGAGCAGTACTTC	NA	NA	TRBV19	TRBJ2-7	15